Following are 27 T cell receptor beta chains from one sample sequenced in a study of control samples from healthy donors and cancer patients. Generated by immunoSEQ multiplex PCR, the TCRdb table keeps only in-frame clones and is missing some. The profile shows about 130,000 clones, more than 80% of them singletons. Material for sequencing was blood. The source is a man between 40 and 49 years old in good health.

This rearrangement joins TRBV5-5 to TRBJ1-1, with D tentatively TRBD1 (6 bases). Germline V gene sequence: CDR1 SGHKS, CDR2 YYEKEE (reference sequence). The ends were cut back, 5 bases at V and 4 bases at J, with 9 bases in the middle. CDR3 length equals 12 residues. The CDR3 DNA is TGTGCCAGCAGTCAGGGGTTCACTGAAGCTTTCTTT. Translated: CASSQGFTEAFF.

The CDR3 coding sequence is TGTGCCAGCAGTCATCTAGCGGGGGTCCCAGATACGCAGTATTTT. It is translated as CASSHLAGVPDTQYF. The rearrangement uses TRBV6-6 and TRBJ2-3; 10 bases fit TRBD2. The CDR3 has 15 residues. V was clipped by 5 bases and J by 4 bases; unmatched bases: 6. CDR1 is MNHNY, CDR2 SVGAGI, per germline (reference sequence).

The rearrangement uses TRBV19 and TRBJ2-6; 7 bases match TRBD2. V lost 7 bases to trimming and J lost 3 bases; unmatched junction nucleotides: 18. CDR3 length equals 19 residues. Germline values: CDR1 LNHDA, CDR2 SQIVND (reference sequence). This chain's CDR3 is CASNPDGLAVTGGANVLTF. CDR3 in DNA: TGTGCCAGTAACCCGGATGGTCTAGCGGTGACGGGTGGGGCCAACGTCCTGACTTTC.

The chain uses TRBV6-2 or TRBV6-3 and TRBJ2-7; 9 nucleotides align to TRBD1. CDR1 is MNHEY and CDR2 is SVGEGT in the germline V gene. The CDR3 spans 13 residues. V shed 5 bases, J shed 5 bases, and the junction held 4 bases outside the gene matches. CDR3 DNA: TGTGCCAGCAGTGACAGACAGGGGGACGAGCAGTACTTC. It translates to CASSDRQGDEQYF.

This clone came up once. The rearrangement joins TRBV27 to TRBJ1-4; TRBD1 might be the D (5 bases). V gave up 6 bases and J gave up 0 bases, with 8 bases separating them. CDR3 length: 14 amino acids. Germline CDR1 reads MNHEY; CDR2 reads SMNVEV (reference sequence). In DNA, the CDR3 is TGTGCCAGCAGCCGGGGGACAACTAATGAAAAACTGTTTTTT. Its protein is CASSRGTTNEKLFF.

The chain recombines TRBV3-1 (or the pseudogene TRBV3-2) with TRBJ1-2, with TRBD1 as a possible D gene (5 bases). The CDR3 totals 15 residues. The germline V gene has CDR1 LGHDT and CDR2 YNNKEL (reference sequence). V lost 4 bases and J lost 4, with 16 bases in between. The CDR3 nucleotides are TGTGCCAGCAGCCCCCTAAGGGGTTATAGCTATGGCTACACCTTC. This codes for CASSPLRGYSYGYTF.

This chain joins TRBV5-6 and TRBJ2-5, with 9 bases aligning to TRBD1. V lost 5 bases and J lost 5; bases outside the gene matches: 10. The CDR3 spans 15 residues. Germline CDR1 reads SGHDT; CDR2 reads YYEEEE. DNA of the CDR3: TGTGCCAGCAGACCCGGACAGGGGCAAGGCGAGACCCAGTACTTC. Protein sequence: CASRPGQGQGETQYF.

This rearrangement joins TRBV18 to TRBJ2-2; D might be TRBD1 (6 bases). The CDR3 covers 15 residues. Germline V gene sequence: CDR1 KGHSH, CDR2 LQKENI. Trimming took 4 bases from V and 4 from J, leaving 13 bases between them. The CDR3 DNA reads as TGTGCCAGCTCACAAACAGGGTACGGCACCGGGGAGCTGTTTTTT. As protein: CASSQTGYGTGELFF.

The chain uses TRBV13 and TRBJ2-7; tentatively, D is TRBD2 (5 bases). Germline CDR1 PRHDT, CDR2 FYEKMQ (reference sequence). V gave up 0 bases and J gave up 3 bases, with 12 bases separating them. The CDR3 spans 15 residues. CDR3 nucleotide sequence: TGTGCCAGCAGCTTAGGGACCCCGGGGAACTACGAGCAGTACTTC. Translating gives CASSLGTPGNYEQYF.

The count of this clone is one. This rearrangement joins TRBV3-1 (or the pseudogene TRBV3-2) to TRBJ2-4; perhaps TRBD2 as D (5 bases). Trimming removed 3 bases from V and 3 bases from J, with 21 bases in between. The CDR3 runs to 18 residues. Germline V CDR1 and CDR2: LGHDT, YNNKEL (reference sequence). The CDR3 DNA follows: TGTGCCAGCAGCCAGGGAGTGCTTGGCGGGTACCTCAAAAACATTCAGTACTTC. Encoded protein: CASSQGVLGGYLKNIQYF.

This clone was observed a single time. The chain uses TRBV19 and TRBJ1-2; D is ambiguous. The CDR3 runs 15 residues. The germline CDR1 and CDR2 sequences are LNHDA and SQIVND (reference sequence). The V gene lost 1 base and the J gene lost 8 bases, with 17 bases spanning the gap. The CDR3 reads CASSIAGSGRRGYTF. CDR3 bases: TGTGCCAGTAGTATAGCGGGAAGTGGGCGCCGGGGCTACACCTTC.

In DNA form, the CDR3 reads TGTGCCAGCAGCTTAGGGATGACAGGGCAACTGTTTTTT. Its protein is CASSLGMTGQLFF. V usage is TRBV13 and J usage is TRBJ1-4, with 7 bases that match TRBD1. In germline, CDR1 is PRHDT, CDR2 FYEKMQ (reference sequence). V trimming: 0 bases; J trimming: 12 bases; junction bases outside the gene matches: 4. The CDR3 extends over 13 amino acids.

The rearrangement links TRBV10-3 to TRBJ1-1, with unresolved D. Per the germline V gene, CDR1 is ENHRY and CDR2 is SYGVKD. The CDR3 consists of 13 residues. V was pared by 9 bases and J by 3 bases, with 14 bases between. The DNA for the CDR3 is TGTGCCATGCAACGATCCCCGGACACTGAAGCTTTCTTT. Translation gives CAMQRSPDTEAFF.

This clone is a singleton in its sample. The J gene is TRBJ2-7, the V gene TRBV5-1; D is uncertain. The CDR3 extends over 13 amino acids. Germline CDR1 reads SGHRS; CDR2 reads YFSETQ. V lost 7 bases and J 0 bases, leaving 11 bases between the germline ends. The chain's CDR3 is CASATSPSYEQYF. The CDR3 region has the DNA TGCGCCAGCGCGACCAGCCCCTCCTACGAGCAGTACTTC.

Written as DNA, the CDR3 is TGTGCCAGCAGTCCTGGGGCTTTCTCTGGAAACACCATATATTTT. Translation: CASSPGAFSGNTIYF. This chain joins TRBV28 and TRBJ1-3; TRBD1 is a possible D gene (5 bases). The V end lost 5 bases, the J end lost 0 bases, and 11 bases lay between the germline ends. The CDR3 contains 15 residues. Germline V gene data show CDR1 as MDHEN and CDR2 as SYDVKM. Full variable domain (rest looked up from reference TRBV28 and TRBJ1-3): DVKVTQSSRYLVKRTGEKVFLECVQDMDHENMFWYRQDPGLGLRLIYFSYDVKMKEKGDIPEGYSVSREKKERFSLILESASTNQTSMYLCASSPGAFSGNTIYFGEGSWLTVV.

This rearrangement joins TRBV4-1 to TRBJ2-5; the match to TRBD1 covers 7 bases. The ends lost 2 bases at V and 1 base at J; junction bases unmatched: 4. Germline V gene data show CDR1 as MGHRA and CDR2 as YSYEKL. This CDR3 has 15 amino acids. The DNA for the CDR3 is TGCGCCAGCAGCCAACCCGGGACAGCCCAAGAGACCCAGTACTTC. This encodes CASSQPGTAQETQYF.

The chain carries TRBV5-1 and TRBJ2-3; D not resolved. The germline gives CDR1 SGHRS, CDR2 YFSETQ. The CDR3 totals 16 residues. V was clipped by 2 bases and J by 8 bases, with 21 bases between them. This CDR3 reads CASSFYFRMESSTQYF. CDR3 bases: TGCGCCAGCAGCTTCTATTTCCGAATGGAGTCCTCTACGCAGTATTTT.

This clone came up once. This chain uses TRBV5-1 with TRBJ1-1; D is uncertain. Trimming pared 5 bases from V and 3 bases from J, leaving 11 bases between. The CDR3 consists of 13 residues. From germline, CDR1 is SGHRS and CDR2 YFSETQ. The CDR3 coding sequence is TGCGCCAGCAGTGAGAGTTGGTACACTGAAGCTTTCTTT. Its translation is CASSESWYTEAFF.

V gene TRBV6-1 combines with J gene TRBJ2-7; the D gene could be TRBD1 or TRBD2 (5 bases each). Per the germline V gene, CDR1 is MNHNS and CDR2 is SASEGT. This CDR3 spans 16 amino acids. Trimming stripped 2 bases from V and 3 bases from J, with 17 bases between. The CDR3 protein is CASSERSGREGYEQYF. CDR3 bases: TGTGCCAGCAGTGAAAGGTCAGGGCGCGAGGGCTACGAGCAGTACTTC.

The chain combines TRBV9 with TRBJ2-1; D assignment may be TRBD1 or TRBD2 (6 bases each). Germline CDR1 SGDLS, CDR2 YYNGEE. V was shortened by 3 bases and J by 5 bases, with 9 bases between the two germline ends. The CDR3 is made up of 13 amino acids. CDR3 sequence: CASSEGGHNEQFF. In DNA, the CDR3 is TGTGCCAGCAGCGAGGGGGGCCACAATGAGCAGTTCTTC.

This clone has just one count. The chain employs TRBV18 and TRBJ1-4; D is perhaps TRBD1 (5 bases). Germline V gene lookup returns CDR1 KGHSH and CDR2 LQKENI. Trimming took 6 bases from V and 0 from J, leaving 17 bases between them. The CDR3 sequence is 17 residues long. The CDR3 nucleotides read TGTGCCAGCTCTATGGCGGTCCGGGGCTCAACTAATGAAAAACTGTTTTTT. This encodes CASSMAVRGSTNEKLFF.

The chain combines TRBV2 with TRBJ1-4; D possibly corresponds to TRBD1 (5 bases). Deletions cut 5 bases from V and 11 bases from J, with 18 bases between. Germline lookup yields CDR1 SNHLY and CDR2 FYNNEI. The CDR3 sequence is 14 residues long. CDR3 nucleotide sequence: TGTGCCAGCAGTCCCCACCAATCGGAGGGGAAACTGTTTTTT. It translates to CASSPHQSEGKLFF.

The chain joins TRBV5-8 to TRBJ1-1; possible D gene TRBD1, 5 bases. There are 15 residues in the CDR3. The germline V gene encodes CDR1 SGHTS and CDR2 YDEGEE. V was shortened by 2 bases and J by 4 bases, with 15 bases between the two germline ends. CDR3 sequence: CASSFEGYRTTEAFF. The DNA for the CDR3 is TGTGCCAGCAGCTTTGAGGGATACAGGACCACTGAAGCTTTCTTT.

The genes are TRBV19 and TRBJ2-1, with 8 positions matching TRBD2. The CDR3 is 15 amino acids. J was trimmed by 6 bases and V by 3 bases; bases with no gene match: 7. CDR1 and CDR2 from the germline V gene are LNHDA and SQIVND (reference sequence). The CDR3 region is CASSIGGGRSNEQFF. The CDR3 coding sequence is TGTGCCAGTAGTATTGGCGGGGGGCGGAGCAATGAGCAGTTCTTC.

CDR3 sequence: CASSQGYRGEQYF. The DNA of the CDR3 is TGTGCCAGCAGCCAAGGTTATCGTGGCGAGCAGTACTTC. This chain links TRBV3-1 (or the pseudogene TRBV3-2) with TRBJ2-7; D not resolved. Between the trimmed V and J ends, which lost 1 base and 6 bases, there was a span of 10 bases. Per the germline V gene, CDR1 is LGHDT and CDR2 is YNNKEL (reference sequence). The CDR3 is made up of 13 amino acids.

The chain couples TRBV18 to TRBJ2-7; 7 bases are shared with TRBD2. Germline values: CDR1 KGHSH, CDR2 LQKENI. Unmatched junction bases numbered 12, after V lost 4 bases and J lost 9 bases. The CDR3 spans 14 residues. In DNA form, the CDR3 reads TGTGCCAGCTCACGAGGGGAGGGTTTGACTTCGCAGTACTTC. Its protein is CASSRGEGLTSQYF.

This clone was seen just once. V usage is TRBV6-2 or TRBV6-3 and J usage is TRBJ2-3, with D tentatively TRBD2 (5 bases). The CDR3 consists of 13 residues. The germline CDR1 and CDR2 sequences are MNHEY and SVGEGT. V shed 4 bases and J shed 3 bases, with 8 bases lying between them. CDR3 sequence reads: CASSSGETDTQYF. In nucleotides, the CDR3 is TGTGCCAGCAGTTCCGGGGAGACAGATACGCAGTATTTT.